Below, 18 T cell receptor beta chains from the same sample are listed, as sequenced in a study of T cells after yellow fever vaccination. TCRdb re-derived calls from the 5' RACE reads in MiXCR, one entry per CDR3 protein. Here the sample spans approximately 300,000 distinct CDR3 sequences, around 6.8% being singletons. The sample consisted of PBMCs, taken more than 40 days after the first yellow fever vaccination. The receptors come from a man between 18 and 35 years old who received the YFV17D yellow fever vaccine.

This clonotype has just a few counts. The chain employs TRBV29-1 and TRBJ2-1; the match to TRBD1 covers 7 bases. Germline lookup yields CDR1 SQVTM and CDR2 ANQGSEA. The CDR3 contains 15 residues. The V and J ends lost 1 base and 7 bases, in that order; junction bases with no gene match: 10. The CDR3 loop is CSVEGAGGAFNEQFF. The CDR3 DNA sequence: TGCAGCGTTGAAGGGGCAGGGGGAGCTTTTAATGAGCAGTTCTTC.

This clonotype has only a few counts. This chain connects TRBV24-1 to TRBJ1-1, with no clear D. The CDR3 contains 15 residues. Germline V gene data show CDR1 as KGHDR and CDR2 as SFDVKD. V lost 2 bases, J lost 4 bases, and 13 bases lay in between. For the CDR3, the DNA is TGTGCCACCAGTGATTCTAGGAAGTGGACCACTGAAGCTTTCTTT. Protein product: CATSDSRKWTTEAFF.

CDR3 DNA sequence: TGTGCCAGCAGTTACTCGTCAAATCCCTCCTATGGCTACACCTTC. It translates to CASSYSSNPSYGYTF. The chain uses TRBV6-5 and TRBJ1-2, with no clear D. Looked up from germline, CDR1 is MNHEY and CDR2 is SVGAGI. The CDR3 is made up of 15 amino acids. The V gene lost 0 bases and the J gene lost 4 bases, with 12 bases spanning the gap.

In nucleotides, the CDR3 is TGCGCCAGCAGCCAAGAAGGGGCATCTGAAGCTTTCTTT. Encoded protein: CASSQEGASEAFF. V is TRBV4-1 and J is TRBJ1-1; tentatively, D is TRBD1 (5 bases). V was clipped by 0 bases and J by 6 bases, with 8 bases between them. The V gene's germline CDR1 is MGHRA and CDR2 YSYEKL. The CDR3 length is 13 residues.

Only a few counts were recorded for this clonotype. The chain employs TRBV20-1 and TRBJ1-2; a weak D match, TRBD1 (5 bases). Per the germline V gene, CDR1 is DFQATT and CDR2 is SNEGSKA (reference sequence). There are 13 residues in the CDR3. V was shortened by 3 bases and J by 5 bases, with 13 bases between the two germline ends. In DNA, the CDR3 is TGCAGTGCTAGCCCCCGGGGGGGGTATGGCTACACCTTC. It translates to CSASPRGGYGYTF.

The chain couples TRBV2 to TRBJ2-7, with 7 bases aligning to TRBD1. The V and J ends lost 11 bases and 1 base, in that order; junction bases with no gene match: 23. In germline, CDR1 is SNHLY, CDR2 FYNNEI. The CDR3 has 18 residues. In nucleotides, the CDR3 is TGTGCCTTCAGTTTTAATCTCGGCTGGGGGACAGAATCCTACGAGCAGTACTTC. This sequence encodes CAFSFNLGWGTESYEQYF.

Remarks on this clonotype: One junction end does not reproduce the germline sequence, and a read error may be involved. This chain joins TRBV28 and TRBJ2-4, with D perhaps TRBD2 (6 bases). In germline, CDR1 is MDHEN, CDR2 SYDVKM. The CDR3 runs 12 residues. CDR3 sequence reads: CASSPGGPLVGF. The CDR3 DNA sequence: TGTGCCAGCAGCCCCGGAGGGCCCCTAGTGGGCTTC.

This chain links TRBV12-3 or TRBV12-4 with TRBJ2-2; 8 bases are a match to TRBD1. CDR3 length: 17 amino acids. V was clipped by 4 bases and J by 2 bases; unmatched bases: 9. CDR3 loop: CASSSGTGRLNTGELFF. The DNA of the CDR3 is TGTGCCAGCAGTTCCGGGACAGGTAGATTAAACACCGGGGAGCTGTTTTTT.

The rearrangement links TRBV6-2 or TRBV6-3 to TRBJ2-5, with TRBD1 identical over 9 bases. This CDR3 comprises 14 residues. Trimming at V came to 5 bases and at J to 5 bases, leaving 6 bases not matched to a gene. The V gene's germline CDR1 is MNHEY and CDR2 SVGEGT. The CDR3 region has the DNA TGTGCCAGCAGTCTGGACAGGGGATTGGAGACCCAGTACTTC. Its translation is CASSLDRGLETQYF.

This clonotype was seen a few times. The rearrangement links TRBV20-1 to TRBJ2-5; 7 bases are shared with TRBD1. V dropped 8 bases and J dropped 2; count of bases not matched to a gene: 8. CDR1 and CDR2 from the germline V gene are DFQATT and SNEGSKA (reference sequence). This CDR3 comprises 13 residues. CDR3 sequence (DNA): TGCAGTTCGTATTACAGGGGACAAGAGACCCAGTACTTC. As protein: CSSYYRGQETQYF.

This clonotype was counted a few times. The CDR3 DNA follows: TGCAGCGCCGGGACAGTTGACACTGAAGCTTTCTTT. Translated: CSAGTVDTEAFF. The chain combines TRBV29-1 with TRBJ1-1, with 7 bases matching TRBD1. The trim removed 7 bases at V and 3 bases at J, leaving 5 bases unmatched. Per the germline V gene, CDR1 is SQVTM and CDR2 is ANQGSEA. CDR3 length: 12 amino acids.

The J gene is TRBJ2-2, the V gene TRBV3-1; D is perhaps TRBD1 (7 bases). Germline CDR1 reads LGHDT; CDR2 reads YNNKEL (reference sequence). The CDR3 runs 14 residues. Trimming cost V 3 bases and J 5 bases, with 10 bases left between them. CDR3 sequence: CASSHSGGTGELFF. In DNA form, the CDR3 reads TGTGCCAGCAGCCATTCAGGGGGGACCGGGGAGCTGTTTTTT.

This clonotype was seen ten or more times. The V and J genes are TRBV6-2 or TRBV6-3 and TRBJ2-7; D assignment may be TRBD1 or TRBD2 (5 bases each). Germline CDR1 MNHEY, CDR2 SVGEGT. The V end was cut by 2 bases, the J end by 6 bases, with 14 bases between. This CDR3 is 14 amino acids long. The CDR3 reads CASSYGRARGEQYF. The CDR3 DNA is TGTGCCAGCAGTTACGGCAGGGCTCGGGGCGAGCAGTACTTC.

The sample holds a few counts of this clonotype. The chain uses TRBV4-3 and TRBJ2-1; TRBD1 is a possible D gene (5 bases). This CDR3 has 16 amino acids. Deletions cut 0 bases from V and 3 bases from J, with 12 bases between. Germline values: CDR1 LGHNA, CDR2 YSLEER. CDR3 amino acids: CASSQDPQGDYNEQFF. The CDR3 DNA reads TGCGCCAGCAGCCAAGACCCTCAAGGGGACTACAATGAGCAGTTCTTC.

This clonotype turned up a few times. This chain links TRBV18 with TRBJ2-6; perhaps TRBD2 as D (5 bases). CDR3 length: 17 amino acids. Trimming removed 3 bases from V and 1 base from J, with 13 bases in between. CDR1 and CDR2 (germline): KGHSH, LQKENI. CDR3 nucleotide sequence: TGTGCCAGCTCACCTGCGGGCGCCAAATCTGGGGCCAACGTCCTGACTTTC. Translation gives CASSPAGAKSGANVLTF.

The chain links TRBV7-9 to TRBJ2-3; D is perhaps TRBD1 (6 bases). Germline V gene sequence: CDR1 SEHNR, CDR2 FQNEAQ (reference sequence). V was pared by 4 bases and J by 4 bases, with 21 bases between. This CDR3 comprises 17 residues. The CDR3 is CASSSTYLGAPPDTQYF. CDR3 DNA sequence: TGTGCCAGCAGCTCTACCTATTTGGGGGCCCCCCCAGATACGCAGTATTTT.

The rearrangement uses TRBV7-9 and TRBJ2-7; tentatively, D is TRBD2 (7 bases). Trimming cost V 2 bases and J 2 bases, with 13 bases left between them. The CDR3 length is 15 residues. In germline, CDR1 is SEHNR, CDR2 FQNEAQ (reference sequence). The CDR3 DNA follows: TGTGCCAGCAGCTTATTGGGGGGGGCTGCCTACGAGCAGTACGTC. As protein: CASSLLGGAAYEQYV.

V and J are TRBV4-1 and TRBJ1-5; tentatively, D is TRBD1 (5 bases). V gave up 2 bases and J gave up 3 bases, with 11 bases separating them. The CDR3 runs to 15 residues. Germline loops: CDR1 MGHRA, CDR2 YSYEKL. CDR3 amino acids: CASSQYGGNNQPQHF. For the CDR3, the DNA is TGCGCCAGCAGCCAATATGGGGGTAACAATCAGCCCCAGCATTTT.